This TCR beta chain was found in a study of T cells in Graves' hyperthyroidism and ophthalmopathy. The CDR3 regions of TCR beta were amplified from RNA transcripts. With the HTBI primer set, the TCR CDR3 went through a first round of RT-PCR. TCRdb independently ran MiXCR on the multiplex PCR reads; one entry per CDR3 protein. The table includes 250,000 to 300,000 distinct CDR3 sequences, about an eighth detected once. This clonotype has ten or more counts. The sample comprised blood. The source is a woman between 25 and 40 years old with Graves' hyperthyroidism that later progressed to Graves' ophthalmopathy.

The CDR3 DNA follows: TGTGCCAGCAGCATCCTTCAGAGGAACACTGAAGCTTTCTTT. It encodes CASSILQRNTEAFF. The chain couples TRBV6-2 or TRBV6-3 to TRBJ1-1; D gene unclear. Per the germline V gene, CDR1 is MNHEY and CDR2 is SVGEGT. V lost 6 bases and J 1 base, leaving 12 bases between the germline ends. The CDR3 contains 14 residues.